These 26 T cell receptor beta chains came from one sample sequenced in a study of T cell repertoires in cytomegalovirus infection. TCRdb fed the reads into MiXCR, producing one record per CDR3 protein. This sample yields approximately 500,000 distinct CDR3 sequences, of which roughly 10% are seen a single time; roughly a tenth belongs to the top ten. Material for sequencing was PBMCs. All receptors derive from a human donor in good health (CMV status not recorded). Some clones in this sample may be carry-over from other donors' samples.

Of note for this clonotype: This may come from a read error, since a much larger clone is one base off. The chain joins TRBV6-5 to TRBJ1-5; D is undetermined. CDR1 and CDR2 (germline): MNHEY, SVGAGI. This CDR3 spans 13 amino acids. This chain's CDR3 is CANSFWGGQPQHF. The CDR3 nucleotides are TGTGCCAACAGTTTTTGGGGAGGTCAGCCCCAGCATTTT.

This clonotype was seen many times. The rearrangement links TRBV7-2 to TRBJ2-2, with TRBD1 matching 9 bases. Looked up from germline, CDR1 is SGHTA and CDR2 is FQGNSA. CDR3 length: 14 residues. Trimming cost V 6 bases and J 5 bases; bases outside gene matches: 4. This CDR3 reads CASRSGTGTGELFF. Here the CDR3 DNA reads TGTGCCAGCAGGTCCGGGACAGGGACCGGGGAGCTGTTTTTT.

This clonotype has a count of ten or more. The chain employs TRBV12-3 or TRBV12-4 and TRBJ1-2; 11 bases fit TRBD1. This CDR3 is 14 amino acids long. Trimming cost V 5 bases and J 4 bases; bases outside gene matches: 3. The CDR3 sequence: CASSRGQGVYGYTF. CDR3 nucleotide sequence: TGTGCCAGCAGTAGGGGACAGGGGGTCTATGGCTACACCTTC.

The chain combines TRBV24-1 with TRBJ2-3, with TRBD1 identical over 7 bases. The V gene's germline CDR1 is KGHDR and CDR2 SFDVKD. J was trimmed by 1 base and V by 7 bases; bases with no gene match: 4. The CDR3 covers 14 residues. CDR3 bases: TGTGCCACCAGGGAAACAGGGGGCACAGATACGCAGTATTTT. The encoded protein is CATRETGGTDTQYF.

At least ten counts were recorded for this clonotype. The chain links TRBV27 to TRBJ1-4; perhaps TRBD1 as D (6 bases). V was pared by 3 bases and J by 0 bases, with 8 bases between. The V gene's germline CDR1 is MNHEY and CDR2 SMNVEV (reference sequence). The CDR3 has 15 residues. In DNA, the CDR3 is TGTGCCAGCAGTTTGAAGGGGGCAACTAATGAAAAACTGTTTTTT. Residues: CASSLKGATNEKLFF.

This chain uses TRBV29-1 with TRBJ2-7; 8 bases line up with TRBD1. The CDR3 extends over 14 amino acids. The V gene's germline CDR1 is SQVTM and CDR2 ANQGSEA. The V and J ends lost 6 bases and 1 base, in that order; junction bases with no gene match: 8. CDR3 in amino acids: CSVKGQGLSYEQYF. For the CDR3, the DNA is TGCAGCGTGAAAGGACAGGGCCTTTCCTACGAGCAGTACTTC.

This clonotype was recorded at least ten times. The chain is built from TRBV10-3 and TRBJ2-5, with D unclear. In germline, CDR1 is ENHRY, CDR2 SYGVKD. CDR3 length equals 13 residues. Trimming cost V 6 bases and J 2 bases, with 10 bases left between them. The CDR3 reads CAISWTEQETQYF. Written as DNA, the CDR3 is TGTGCCATCAGCTGGACGGAACAAGAGACCCAGTACTTC.

The gene calls are TRBV5-8 and TRBJ2-1; D may be TRBD2 (5 bases). Germline-derived CDR1 and CDR2 are SGHTS and YDEGEE. The length of the CDR3 is 16 residues. V dropped 4 bases and J dropped 0 bases, with 14 bases sitting between them. The DNA of the CDR3 is TGTGCCAGCAGCCTCACCCACGGGGTCTCCTACAATGAGCAGTTCTTC. It yields the protein CASSLTHGVSYNEQFF.

Here the CDR3 reads CASSRTGNEKLFF. The CDR3 nucleotides are TGTGCCAGCAGCCGGACTGGGAATGAAAAACTGTTTTTT. This chain uses TRBV2 with TRBJ1-4; D is unresolved. The ends were cut back, 6 bases at V and 5 bases at J, with 10 bases in the middle. Looked up from germline, CDR1 is SNHLY and CDR2 is FYNNEI. The CDR3 sequence is 13 residues long.

The sample holds many counts of this clonotype. The V call is TRBV7-2, the J call TRBJ2-5, with D unclear. CDR3 length: 13 amino acids. Germline lookup yields CDR1 SGHTA and CDR2 FQGNSA. V shed 5 bases and J shed 4 bases, with 11 bases lying between them. CDR3 sequence reads: CASSQDLVETQYF. The CDR3 coding sequence is TGTGCCAGCAGCCAGGACCTCGTAGAGACCCAGTACTTC.

This clonotype was seen ten or more times. The chain uses TRBV20-1 and TRBJ2-1; unclear D gene. Trimming cost V 1 base and J 4 bases, with 11 bases left between them. The CDR3 spans 14 residues. Germline V gene lookup returns CDR1 DFQATT and CDR2 SNEGSKA (reference sequence). As DNA, the CDR3 is TGCAGTGCTAGAGCCCCTCCGGTGTACAATGAGCAGTTCTTC. Its protein is CSARAPPVYNEQFF.

Remarks on this clonotype: This may stem from a read error, because a much larger clone lies one nucleotide away. The conserved phenylalanine or tryptophan is not found at the CDR3 terminus, so this likely reflects a read error. The rearrangement links TRBV14 to TRBJ2-1; TRBD2 matches at 7 bases. The V gene end was trimmed by 4 bases and the J gene end by 3 bases; junction bases not matched to a gene: 6. This CDR3 region has 15 residues. CDR1 is SGHDN, CDR2 FVKESK, per germline. CDR3 protein: CASSPRTRSYNEQFI. The CDR3 DNA reads TGTGCCAGCAGCCCCCGGACTAGGAGCTACAATGAGCAGTTCATC.

There are a few counts of this clonotype. The V and J genes are TRBV5-8 and TRBJ2-3; D is uncertain. Germline V lookup: CDR1 SGHTS, CDR2 YDEGEE. The CDR3 is made up of 15 amino acids. V shed 3 bases and J shed 5 bases, with 16 bases lying between them. Here the CDR3 reads CASSSRVFTGDTQYF. The CDR3 coding sequence is TGTGCCAGCAGCTCTCGGGTCTTCACGGGAGATACGCAGTATTTT.

This clonotype appeared many times. The chain carries TRBV7-2 and TRBJ2-5; no reliable D call. The CDR3 covers 13 residues. Trimming removed 5 bases from V and 5 bases from J, with 12 bases in between. Germline V CDR1 and CDR2: SGHTA, FQGNSA. CDR3 sequence: CASSGVSRETQYF. For the CDR3, the DNA is TGTGCCAGCAGCGGCGTGAGCCGGGAGACCCAGTACTTC. Variable domain in full (rest from reference TRBV7-2 and TRBJ2-5): GAGVSQSPSNKVTEKGKDVELRCDPISGHTALYWYRQSLGQGLEFLIYFQGNSAPDKSGLPSDRFSAERTGGSVSTLTIQRTQQEDSAVYLCASSGVSRETQYFGPGTRLLVL.

There are many counts of this clonotype. The chain employs TRBV12-3 or TRBV12-4 and TRBJ1-1; no clear D gene. Trimming stripped 7 bases from V and 4 bases from J, with 19 bases between. The CDR3 is 15 amino acids. The CDR3 region is CASTIGRAALTEAFF. The CDR3 nucleotides read TGTGCCAGCACCATAGGTAGGGCAGCGCTCACTGAAGCTTTCTTT.

This clonotype has ten or more counts. The chain couples TRBV7-2 to TRBJ2-3; weak D call: TRBD2 (5 bases). Between the trimmed V and J ends, which lost 0 bases and 3 bases, there was a span of 13 bases. This CDR3 contains 16 residues. From germline, CDR1 is SGHTA and CDR2 FQGNSA. The DNA of the CDR3 is TGTGCCAGCAGCTTAGCGGGTCGGGGTGGGACAGATACGCAGTATTTT. It translates to CASSLAGRGGTDTQYF.

This clonotype was counted only a few times. V gene TRBV10-3 combines with J gene TRBJ1-4, with D possibly matching TRBD1 (6 bases). The CDR3 has 15 residues. The germline CDR1 and CDR2 sequences are ENHRY and SYGVKD. V lost 2 bases to trimming and J lost 14 bases, with 21 bases between them. CDR3 sequence reads: CAISEAEGVGKGLFF. As DNA, the CDR3 is TGTGCCATCAGTGAGGCGGAGGGGGTCGGGAAGGGGCTGTTTTTT.

The sample holds many counts of this clonotype. The gene calls are TRBV27 and TRBJ2-5, with no clear D. Germline values: CDR1 MNHEY, CDR2 SMNVEV (reference sequence). The CDR3 consists of 14 residues. V was cut by 6 bases and J by 7 bases, with 18 bases left in between. CDR3 coding DNA: TGTGCCAGCAGCCTATCGGCCGGGTTGGGGACCCAGTACTTC. Translating it yields CASSLSAGLGTQYF.

In this sample, this clonotype turned up many times. The rearrangement joins TRBV7-9 to TRBJ2-7, with D unclear. The V gene's germline CDR1 is SEHNR and CDR2 FQNEAQ (reference sequence). V lost 3 bases to trimming and J lost 0 bases, with 12 bases between them. There are 15 residues in the CDR3. In DNA form, the CDR3 reads TGTGCCAGCAGCTTTTCTAGGGATCCCTCCTACGAGCAGTACTTC. This translates into CASSFSRDPSYEQYF.

The CDR3 is CASSEEMADTQYF. The CDR3 nucleotides are TGTGCCAGCAGTGAAGAAATGGCAGATACGCAGTATTTT. The chain links TRBV2 to TRBJ2-3; no clear D gene. Germline CDR1 reads SNHLY; CDR2 reads FYNNEI. CDR3 length: 13 amino acids. The V end lost 1 base, the J end lost 4 bases, and 6 bases lay between the germline ends.

This clonotype has ten or more counts. In nucleotides, the CDR3 is TGTGCCAGCAGCTTAACAGGGGATCGCAATCAGCCCCAGCATTTT. It is translated as CASSLTGDRNQPQHF. The chain combines TRBV7-9 with TRBJ1-5; 7 nucleotides match TRBD1. CDR1 is SEHNR, CDR2 FQNEAQ, per germline (reference sequence). There are 15 residues in the CDR3. Germline trimming cut 2 bases from V and 2 bases from J; bases unmatched to any gene: 3.

This clonotype was observed at least ten times. V and J are TRBV5-4 and TRBJ2-1; tentatively, D is TRBD1 or TRBD2 (5 bases each). This CDR3 region has 15 residues. Trimming took off 4 bases at V and 0 bases at J, with 11 bases between the two ends. The germline V gene has CDR1 SGHNT and CDR2 YYREEE (reference sequence). DNA for the CDR3: TGTGCCAGCAGCAACCTTGGGGGCTCCTACAATGAGCAGTTCTTC. It specifies CASSNLGGSYNEQFF.

The genes are TRBV15 and TRBJ2-7, with D unclear. The CDR3 has 12 amino acids. V was trimmed by 1 base and J by 6 bases, leaving 7 bases between them. Germline-derived CDR1 and CDR2 are LNHNV and YYDKDF (reference sequence). CDR3 coding DNA: TGTGCCACCAGCAGAGGGTTTTCCGAGCAGTACTTC. Its protein is CATSRGFSEQYF.

Many counts were recorded for this clonotype. The chain is built from TRBV7-3 and TRBJ2-5; the D call may be TRBD1 or TRBD2 (5 bases each). This CDR3 spans 14 amino acids. Trimming stripped 5 bases from V and 1 base from J, with 11 bases between. Per the germline V gene, CDR1 is SGHTA and CDR2 is FQGTGA. CDR3 sequence: CASSPGPVQETQYF. CDR3 DNA sequence: TGTGCCAGCAGCCCGGGACCCGTCCAAGAGACCCAGTACTTC.

The rearrangement links TRBV7-3 to TRBJ2-1; D gene uncertain. V lost 4 bases, J lost 4 bases, and 11 bases lay in between. Germline V lookup: CDR1 SGHTA, CDR2 FQGTGA. The CDR3 covers 14 residues. CDR3: CASSSNPDYNEQFF. CDR3 nucleotides: TGTGCCAGCAGCTCTAACCCGGATTACAATGAGCAGTTCTTC.

Here the CDR3 reads CSAPGLAVLSYEQYF. The CDR3 DNA is TGCAGTGCTCCCGGACTAGCGGTTCTCTCCTACGAGCAGTACTTC. The V gene is TRBV20-1, the J gene TRBJ2-7, with TRBD2 matching over 10 bases. The germline gives CDR1 DFQATT, CDR2 SNEGSKA (reference sequence). Trimming removed 5 bases from V and 0 bases from J; junction bases left unmatched: 7. The length of the CDR3 is 15 residues.